This entry concerns a single TCR beta chain. Its antigen is as yet unknown. This sample was included in a study of OX40 agonist ivuxolimab in advanced cancers. Study as a whole: The drug used for patients, ivuxolimab, was an agonistic anti-OX40 (CD134) antibody. Among those treated, three patients had partial responses, one with hepatocellular carcinoma and two with cutaneous melanoma. Those enrolled were around 87% male, with a mean age of around 58 years and ages from roughly 20 to 85.

Study outcomes and limitations: Clonal expansion from baseline to week 6 occurred in both CD4+ and CD8+ T cells.

Measured with immunoSEQ multiplex PCR; TCRdb has only the in-frame clones, and not every one. The sample holds some 70,000 clones, approximately 80% seen once. The V gene's germline CDR1 is MNHEY and CDR2 SVGAGI. Trimming removed 4 bases from V and 6 bases from J, with 12 bases in between. The CDR3 runs to 14 residues. The J gene is TRBJ2-2, the V gene TRBV6-5; D is unclear. The sample here was CD4+ or CD8+ T cells sorted from blood, taken in a trial of the OX40 agonist ivuxolimab. The TCR originated in an adult with an advanced solid tumor such as melanoma, head and neck, liver or kidney cancer. The CDR3 loop is CASSLSQEPGELFF. CDR3 sequence (DNA): TGTGCCAGCAGTTTGAGTCAGGAACCCGGGGAGCTGTTTTTT.